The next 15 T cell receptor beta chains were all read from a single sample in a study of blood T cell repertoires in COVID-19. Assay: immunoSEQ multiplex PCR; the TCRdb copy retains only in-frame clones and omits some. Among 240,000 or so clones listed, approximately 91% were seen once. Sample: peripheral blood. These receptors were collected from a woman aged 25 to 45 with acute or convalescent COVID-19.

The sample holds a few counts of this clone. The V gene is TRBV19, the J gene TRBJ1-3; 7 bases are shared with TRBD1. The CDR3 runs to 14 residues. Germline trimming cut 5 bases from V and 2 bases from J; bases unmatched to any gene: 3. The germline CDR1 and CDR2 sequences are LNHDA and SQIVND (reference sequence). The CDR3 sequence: CASSATGTGNTIYF. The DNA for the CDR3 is TGTGCCAGTAGTGCGACAGGGACTGGAAACACCATATATTTT. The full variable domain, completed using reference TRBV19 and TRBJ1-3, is DGGITQSPKYLFRKEGQNVTLSCEQNLNHDAMYWYRQDPGQGLRLIYYSQIVNDFQKGDIAEGYSVSREKKESFPLTVTSAQKNPTAFYLCASSATGTGNTIYFGEGSWLTVV.

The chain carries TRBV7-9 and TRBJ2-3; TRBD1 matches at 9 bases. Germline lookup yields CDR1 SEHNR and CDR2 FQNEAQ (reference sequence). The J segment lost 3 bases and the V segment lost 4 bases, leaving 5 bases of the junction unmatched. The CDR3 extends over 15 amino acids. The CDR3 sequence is CASSSAGTGTDTQYF. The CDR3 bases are TGTGCCAGCAGCTCGGCCGGGACAGGGACAGATACGCAGTATTTT.

The CDR3 DNA is TGTGCCAGCAGCGGAAACAGGGGAGGCAATGAAAAACTGTTTTTT. Protein product: CASSGNRGGNEKLFF. This rearrangement joins TRBV9 to TRBJ1-4, with 7 nucleotides matching TRBD1. This CDR3 region has 15 residues. With V trimmed by 3 bases and J by 5 bases, 7 bases remained unmatched. From germline, CDR1 is SGDLS and CDR2 YYNGEE.

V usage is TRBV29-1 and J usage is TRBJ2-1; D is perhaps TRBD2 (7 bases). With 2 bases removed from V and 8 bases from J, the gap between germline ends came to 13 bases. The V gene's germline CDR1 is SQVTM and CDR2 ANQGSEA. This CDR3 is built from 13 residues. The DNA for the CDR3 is TGCAGCGTTGAACGAGGGGGGGGAGATGAGCAGTTCTTC. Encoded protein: CSVERGGGDEQFF.

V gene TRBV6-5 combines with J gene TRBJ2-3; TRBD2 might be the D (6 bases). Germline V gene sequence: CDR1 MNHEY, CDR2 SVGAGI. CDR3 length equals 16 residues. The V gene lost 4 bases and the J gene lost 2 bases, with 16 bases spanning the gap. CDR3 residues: CASSLGGNILTDTQYF. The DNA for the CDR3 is TGTGCCAGCAGTTTGGGCGGGAATATACTCACAGATACGCAGTATTTT.

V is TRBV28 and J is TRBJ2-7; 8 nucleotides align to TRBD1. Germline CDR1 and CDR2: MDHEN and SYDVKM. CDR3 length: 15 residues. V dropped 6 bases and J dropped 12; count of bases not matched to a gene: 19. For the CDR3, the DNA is TGTGCCAGCAGAAAACCGGGACAGGAGATAATACGTGCGTACTTC. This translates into CASRKPGQEIIRAYF. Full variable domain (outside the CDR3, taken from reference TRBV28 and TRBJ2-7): DVKVTQSSRYLVKRTGEKVFLECVQDMDHENMFWYRQDPGLGLRLIYFSYDVKMKEKGDIPEGYSVSREKKERFSLILESASTNQTSMYLCASRKPGQEIIRAYFGPGTRLTVT.

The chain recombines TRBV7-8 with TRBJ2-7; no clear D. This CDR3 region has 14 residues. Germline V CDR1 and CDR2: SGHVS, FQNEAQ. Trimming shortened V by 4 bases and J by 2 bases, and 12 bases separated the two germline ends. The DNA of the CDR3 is TGTGCCAGCAGCTCCTTTAATACTCCCTACGAGCAGTACTTC. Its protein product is CASSSFNTPYEQYF.

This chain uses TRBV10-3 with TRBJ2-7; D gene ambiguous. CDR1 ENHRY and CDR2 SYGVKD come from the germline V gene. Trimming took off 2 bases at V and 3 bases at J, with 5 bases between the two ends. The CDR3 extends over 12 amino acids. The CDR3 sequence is CAISERSYEQYF. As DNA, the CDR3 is TGTGCCATCAGTGAGCGCAGCTACGAGCAGTACTTC.

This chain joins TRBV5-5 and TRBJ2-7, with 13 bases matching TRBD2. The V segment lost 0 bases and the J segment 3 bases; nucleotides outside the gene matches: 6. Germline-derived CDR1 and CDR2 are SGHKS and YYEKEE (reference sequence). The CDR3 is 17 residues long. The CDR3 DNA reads TGTGCCAGCAGCTTGGCCACTAGCGGGAGGGATCTCTACGAGCAGTACTTC. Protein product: CASSLATSGRDLYEQYF. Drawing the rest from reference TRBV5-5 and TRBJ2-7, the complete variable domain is DAGVTQSPTHLIKTRGQQVTLRCSPISGHKSVSWYQQVLGQGPQFIFQYYEKEERGRGNFPDRFSARQFPNYSSELNVNALLLGDSALYLCASSLATSGRDLYEQYFGPGTRLTVT.

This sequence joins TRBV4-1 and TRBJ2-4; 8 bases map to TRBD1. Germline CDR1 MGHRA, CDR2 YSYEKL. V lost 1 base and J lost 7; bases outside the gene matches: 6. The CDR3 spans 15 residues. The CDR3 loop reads CASSQGRDRWNIQYF. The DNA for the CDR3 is TGCGCCAGCAGCCAAGGCCGGGACAGGTGGAACATTCAGTACTTC.

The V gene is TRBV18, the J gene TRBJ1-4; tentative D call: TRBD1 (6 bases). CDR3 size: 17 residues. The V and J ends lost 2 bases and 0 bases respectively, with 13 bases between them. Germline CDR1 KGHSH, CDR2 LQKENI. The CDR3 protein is CASSPSQGISTNEKLFF. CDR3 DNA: TGTGCCAGCTCACCAAGTCAGGGGATTTCAACTAATGAAAAACTGTTTTTT.

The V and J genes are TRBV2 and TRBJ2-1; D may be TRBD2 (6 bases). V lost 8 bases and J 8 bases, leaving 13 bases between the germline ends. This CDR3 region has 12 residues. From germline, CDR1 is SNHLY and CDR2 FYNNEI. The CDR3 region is CASRREWDEQFF. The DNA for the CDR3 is TGTGCCAGCCGGAGGGAATGGGATGAGCAGTTCTTC.

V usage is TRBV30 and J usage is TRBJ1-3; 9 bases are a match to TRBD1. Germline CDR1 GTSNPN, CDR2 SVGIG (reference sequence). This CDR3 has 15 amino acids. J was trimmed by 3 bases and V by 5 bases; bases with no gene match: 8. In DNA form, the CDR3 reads TGTGCCTGGGGGAACAGGGGGCAAGTTGGAAACACCATATATTTT. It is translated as CAWGNRGQVGNTIYF.

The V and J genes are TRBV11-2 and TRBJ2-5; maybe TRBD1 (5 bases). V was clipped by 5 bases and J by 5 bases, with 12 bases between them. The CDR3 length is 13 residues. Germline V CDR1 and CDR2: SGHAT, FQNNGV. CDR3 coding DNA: TGTGCCAGCAGCCCCAGGGTCCGGGAGACCCAGTACTTC. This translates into CASSPRVRETQYF.

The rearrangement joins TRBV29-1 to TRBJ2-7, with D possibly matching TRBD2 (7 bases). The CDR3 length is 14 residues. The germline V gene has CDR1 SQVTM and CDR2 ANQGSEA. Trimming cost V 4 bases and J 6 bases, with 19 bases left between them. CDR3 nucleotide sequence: TGCAGCGTTGTCTTCACTTTCGGGGGGCGCGAGCAGTACTTC. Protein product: CSVVFTFGGREQYF.